The following is a T cell receptor beta chain sequence with its context. Its antigen is currently unknown. This specimen comes from a study of T cells in localized non-small cell lung cancer. Study-wide results and caveats: Appearance in adjacent lung was seen for a median around 60 of the top 100 tumor clones.

TCRdb keeps only in-frame clones here, not all; method: immunoSEQ multiplex PCR. Here the sample spans approximately 35,000 clones, less than 95% being singletons. With 6 bases removed from V and 1 base from J, the gap between germline ends came to 9 bases. CDR3 length equals 13 residues. CDR1 and CDR2 from the germline V gene are SGHTA and FQGNSA. The receptor was derived from a female donor aged 60 or older with stage II lung adenocarcinoma. J is TRBJ1-1 and V is TRBV7-2; D might be TRBD1 (6 bases). Sequenced here: peripheral blood mononuclear cells, sampled before any cancer treatment. The CDR3: CASREQGNTEAFF. The CDR3 bases are TGTGCCAGCAGGGAACAGGGGAACACTGAAGCTTTCTTT.